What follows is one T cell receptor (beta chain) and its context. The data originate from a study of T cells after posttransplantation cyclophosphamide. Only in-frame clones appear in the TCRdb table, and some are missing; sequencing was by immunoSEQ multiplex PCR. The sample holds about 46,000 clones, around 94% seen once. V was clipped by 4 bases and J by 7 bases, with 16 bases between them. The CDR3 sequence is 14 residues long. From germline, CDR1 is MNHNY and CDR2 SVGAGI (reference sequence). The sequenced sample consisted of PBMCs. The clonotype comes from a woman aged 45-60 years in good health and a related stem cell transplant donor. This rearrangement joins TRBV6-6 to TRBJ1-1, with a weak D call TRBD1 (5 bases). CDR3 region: CASSSALSQGEAFF. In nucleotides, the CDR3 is TGTGCCAGCAGTTCCGCTTTATCTCAGGGTGAAGCTTTCTTT.